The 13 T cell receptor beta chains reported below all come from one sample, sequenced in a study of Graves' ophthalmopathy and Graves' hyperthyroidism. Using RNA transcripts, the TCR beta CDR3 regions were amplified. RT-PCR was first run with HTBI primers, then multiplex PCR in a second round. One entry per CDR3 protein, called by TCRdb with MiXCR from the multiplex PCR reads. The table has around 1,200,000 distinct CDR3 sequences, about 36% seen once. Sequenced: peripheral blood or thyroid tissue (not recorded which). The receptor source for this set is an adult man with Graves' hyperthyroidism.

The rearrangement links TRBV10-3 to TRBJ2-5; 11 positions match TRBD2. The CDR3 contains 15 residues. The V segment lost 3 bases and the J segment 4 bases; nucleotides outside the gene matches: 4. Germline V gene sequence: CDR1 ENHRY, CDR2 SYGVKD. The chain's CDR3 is CAISDFGLAGETQYF. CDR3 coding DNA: TGTGCCATCAGTGATTTCGGACTAGCGGGAGAGACCCAGTACTTC.

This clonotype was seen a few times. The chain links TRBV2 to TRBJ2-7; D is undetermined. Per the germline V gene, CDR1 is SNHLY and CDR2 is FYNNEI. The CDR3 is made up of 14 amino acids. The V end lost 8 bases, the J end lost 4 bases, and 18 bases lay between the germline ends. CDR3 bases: TGTGCCAGCGGTAAAGAAAGCGCACCGTACGAGCAGTACTTC. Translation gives CASGKESAPYEQYF. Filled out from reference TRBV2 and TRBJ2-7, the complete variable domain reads EPEVTQTPSHQVTQMGQEVILRCVPISNHLYFYWYRQILGQKVEFLVSFYNNEISEKSEIFDDQFSVERPDGSNFTLKIRSTKLEDSAMYFCASGKESAPYEQYFGPGTRLTVT.

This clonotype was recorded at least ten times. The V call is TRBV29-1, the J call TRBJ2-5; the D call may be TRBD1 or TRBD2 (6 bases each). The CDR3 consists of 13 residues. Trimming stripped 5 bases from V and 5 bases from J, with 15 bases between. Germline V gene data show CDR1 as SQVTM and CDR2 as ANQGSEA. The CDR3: CSVRRGVRETQYF. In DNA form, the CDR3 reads TGCAGCGTTAGAAGGGGGGTCCGGGAGACCCAGTACTTC.

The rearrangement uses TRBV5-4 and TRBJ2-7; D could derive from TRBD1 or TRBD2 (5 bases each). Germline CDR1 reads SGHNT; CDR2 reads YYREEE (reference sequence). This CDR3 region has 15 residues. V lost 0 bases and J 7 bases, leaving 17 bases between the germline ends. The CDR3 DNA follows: TGTGCCAGCAGCTTGGAAGTTGGGACCGGGCAGGAGCAGTACTTC. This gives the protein CASSLEVGTGQEQYF.

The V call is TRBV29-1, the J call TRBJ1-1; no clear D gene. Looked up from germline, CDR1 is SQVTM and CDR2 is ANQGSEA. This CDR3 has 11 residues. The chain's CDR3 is CTAMQNTEAFF. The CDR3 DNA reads TGCACCGCTATGCAGAACACTGAAGCTTTCTTT.

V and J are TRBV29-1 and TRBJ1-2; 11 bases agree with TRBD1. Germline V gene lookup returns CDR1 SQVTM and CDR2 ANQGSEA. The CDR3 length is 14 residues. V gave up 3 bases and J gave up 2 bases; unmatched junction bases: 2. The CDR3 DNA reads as TGCAGCGTTGATCGGACAGGGGGCAACTATGGCTACACCTTC. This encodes CSVDRTGGNYGYTF. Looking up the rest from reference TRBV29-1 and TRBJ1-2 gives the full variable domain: SAVISQKPSRDICQRGTSLTIQCQVDSQVTMMFWYRQQPGQSLTLIATANQGSEATYESGFVIDKFPISRPNLTFSTLTVSNMSPEDSSIYLCSVDRTGGNYGYTFGSGTRLTVV.

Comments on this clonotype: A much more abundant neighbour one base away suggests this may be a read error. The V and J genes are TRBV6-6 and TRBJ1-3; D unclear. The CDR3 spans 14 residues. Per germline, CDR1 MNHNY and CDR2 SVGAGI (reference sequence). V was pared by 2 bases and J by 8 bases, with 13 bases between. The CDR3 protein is CASSYLQSGDTIYF. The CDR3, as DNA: TGTGCCAGCAGTTACCTCCAGTCAGGAGACACCATATATTTT.

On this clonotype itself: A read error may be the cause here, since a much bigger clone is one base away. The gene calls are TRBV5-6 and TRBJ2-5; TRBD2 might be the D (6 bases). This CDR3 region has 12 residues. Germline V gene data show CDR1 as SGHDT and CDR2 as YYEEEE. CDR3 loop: CASSLVGGTEYF. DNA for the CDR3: TGTGCCAGCAGCTTGGTTGGGGGGACCGAGTACTTC.

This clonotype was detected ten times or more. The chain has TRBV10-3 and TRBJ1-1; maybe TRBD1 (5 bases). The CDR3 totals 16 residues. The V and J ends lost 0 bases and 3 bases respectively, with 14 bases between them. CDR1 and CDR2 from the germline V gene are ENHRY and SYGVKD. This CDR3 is CAISESGGGRYTEAFF. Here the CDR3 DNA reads TGTGCCATCAGTGAGTCGGGGGGGGGACGTTACACTGAAGCTTTCTTT.

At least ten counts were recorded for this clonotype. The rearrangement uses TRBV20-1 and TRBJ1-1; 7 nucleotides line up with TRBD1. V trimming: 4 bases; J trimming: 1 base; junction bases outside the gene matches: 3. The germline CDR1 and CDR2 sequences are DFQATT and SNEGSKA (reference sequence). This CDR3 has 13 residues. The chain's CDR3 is CSAIRTGNTEAFF. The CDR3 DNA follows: TGCAGTGCTATAAGGACAGGGAACACTGAAGCTTTCTTT.

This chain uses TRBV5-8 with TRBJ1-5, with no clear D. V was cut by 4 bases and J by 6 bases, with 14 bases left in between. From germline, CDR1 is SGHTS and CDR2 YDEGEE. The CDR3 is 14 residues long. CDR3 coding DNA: TGTGCCAGCAGCCCCCTCCCGGGCGGTCAGCCCCAGCATTTT. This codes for CASSPLPGGQPQHF.

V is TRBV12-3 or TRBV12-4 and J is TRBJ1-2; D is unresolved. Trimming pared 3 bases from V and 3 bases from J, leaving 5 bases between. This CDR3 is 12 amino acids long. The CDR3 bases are TGTGCCAGCAGTTTTATGGACTATGGCTACACCTTC. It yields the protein CASSFMDYGYTF.

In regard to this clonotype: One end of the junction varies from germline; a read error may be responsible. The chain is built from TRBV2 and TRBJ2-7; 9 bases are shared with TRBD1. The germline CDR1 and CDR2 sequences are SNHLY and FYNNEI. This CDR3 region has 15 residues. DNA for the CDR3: TGTGCCAGCAGTGGGGACAGGGTTTACACCGGGGAGCTGTACTTC. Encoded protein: CASSGDRVYTGELYF.